Listed here are 2 T cell receptor beta chains from one sample, sequenced in a study of blood T cell repertoires in COVID-19. The table came from immunoSEQ multiplex PCR; TCRdb's copy has only in-frame clones and leaves some out. The sample records about 120,000 clones, 75% to 90% being singletons. Sequenced input: peripheral blood. All receptors derive from a woman between 65 and 79 years old with acute or convalescent COVID-19.

The rearrangement links TRBV15 to TRBJ1-1; TRBD1 matches 12 bases. Per the germline V gene, CDR1 is LNHNV and CDR2 is YYDKDF (reference sequence). The CDR3 runs 15 residues. The junction had 2 bases not matched to a gene; V was cut back by 1 base and J by 5 bases. The DNA of the CDR3 is TGTGCCACCAGCAGAGGGGACAGGGGGCTGACTGAAGCTTTCTTT. Protein sequence: CATSRGDRGLTEAFF.

The chain uses TRBV18 and TRBJ1-2; 7 bases agree with TRBD1. Looked up from germline, CDR1 is KGHSH and CDR2 is LQKENI. The J segment lost 3 bases and the V segment lost 4 bases, leaving 5 bases of the junction unmatched. The CDR3 covers 14 residues. CDR3 in amino acids: CASSLTGSDYGYTF. The CDR3 region has the DNA TGTGCCAGCTCACTGACAGGGTCGGACTATGGCTACACCTTC.